The clone carrying this TCR beta chain was counted once. The data derive from a study of preoperative IRX-2 immunotherapy in early breast cancer. Sequencing was performed with immunoSEQ multiplex PCR; in TCRdb, only in-frame clones are kept and a portion is missing. This table holds 25,000 to 30,000 clones, about 79% found once. Treatment described: preoperative locoregional IRX-2 cytokine immunotherapy. Sample collection occurred from a patient treated with IRX-2 immunotherapy. This clonotype was obtained from a human donor with breast cancer.

CDR3 DNA sequence: TGTGCCAGCAGGACTGGACAGTTAAACACTGAAGCTTTCTTT. Protein product: CASRTGQLNTEAFF. J is TRBJ1-1 and V is TRBV11-3; D might be TRBD1 (6 bases). CDR3 length: 14 residues. Germline CDR1 SGHNT, CDR2 YENEEA. Trimming stripped 6 bases from V and 2 bases from J, with 13 bases between.